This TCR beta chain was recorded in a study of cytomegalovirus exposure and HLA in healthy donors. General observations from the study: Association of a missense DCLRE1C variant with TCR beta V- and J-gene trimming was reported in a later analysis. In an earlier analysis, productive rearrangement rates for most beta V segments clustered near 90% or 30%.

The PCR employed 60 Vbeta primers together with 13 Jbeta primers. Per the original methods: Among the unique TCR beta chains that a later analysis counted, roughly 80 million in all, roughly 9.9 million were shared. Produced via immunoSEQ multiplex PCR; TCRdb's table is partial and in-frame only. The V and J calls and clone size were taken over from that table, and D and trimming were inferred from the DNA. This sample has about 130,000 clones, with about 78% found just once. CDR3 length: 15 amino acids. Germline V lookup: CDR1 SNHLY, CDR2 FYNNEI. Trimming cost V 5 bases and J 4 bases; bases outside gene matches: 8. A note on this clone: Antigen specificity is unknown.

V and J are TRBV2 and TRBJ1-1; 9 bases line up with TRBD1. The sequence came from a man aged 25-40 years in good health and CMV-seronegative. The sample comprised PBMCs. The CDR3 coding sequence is TGTGCCAGCAGTCAAACGACAGGGGGGGGCACTGAAGCTTTCTTT. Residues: CASSQTTGGGTEAFF.